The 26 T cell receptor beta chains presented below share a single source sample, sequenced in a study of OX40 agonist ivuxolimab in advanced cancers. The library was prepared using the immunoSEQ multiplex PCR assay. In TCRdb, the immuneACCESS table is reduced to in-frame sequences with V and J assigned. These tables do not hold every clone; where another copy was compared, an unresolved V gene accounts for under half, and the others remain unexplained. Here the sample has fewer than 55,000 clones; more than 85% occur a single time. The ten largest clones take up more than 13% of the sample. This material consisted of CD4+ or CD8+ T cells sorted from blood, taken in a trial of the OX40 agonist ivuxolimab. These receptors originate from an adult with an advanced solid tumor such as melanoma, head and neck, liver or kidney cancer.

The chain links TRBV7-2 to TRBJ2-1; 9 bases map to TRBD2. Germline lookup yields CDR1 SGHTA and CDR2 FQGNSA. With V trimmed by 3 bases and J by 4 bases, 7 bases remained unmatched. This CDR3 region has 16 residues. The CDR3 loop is CASSLEGLASYNEQFF. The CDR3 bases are TGTGCCAGCAGCTTGGAAGGACTAGCGTCTTACAATGAGCAGTTCTTC.

This CDR3 is CASSRTTGGLATEAFF. The CDR3 nucleotides read TGTGCCAGCAGCCGAACGACAGGTGGGTTAGCGACTGAAGCTTTCTTT. This rearrangement joins TRBV4-2 to TRBJ1-1; possibly TRBD1 for D (6 bases). Trimming took off 4 bases at V and 5 bases at J, with 20 bases between the two ends. The CDR3 runs 16 residues. Germline V gene sequence: CDR1 LGHNA, CDR2 YNFKEQ.

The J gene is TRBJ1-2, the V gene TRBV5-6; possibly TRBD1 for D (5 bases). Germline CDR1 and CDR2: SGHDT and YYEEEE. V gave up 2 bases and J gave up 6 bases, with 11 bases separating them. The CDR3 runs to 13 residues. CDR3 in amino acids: CASSFQGANGYTF. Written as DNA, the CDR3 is TGTGCCAGCAGCTTCCAAGGGGCGAATGGCTACACCTTC.

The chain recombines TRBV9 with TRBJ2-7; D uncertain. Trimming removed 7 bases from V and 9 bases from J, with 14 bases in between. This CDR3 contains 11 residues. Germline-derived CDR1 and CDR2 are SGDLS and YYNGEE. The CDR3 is CASRVPPWQYF. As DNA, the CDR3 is TGTGCCAGCCGGGTTCCCCCCTGGCAGTACTTC.

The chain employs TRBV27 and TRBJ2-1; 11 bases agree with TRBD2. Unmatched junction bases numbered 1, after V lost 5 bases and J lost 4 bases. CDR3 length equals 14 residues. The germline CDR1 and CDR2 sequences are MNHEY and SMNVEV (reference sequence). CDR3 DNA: TGTGCCAGCAGTCCTAGCGGGGGGTACAATGAGCAGTTCTTC. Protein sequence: CASSPSGGYNEQFF.

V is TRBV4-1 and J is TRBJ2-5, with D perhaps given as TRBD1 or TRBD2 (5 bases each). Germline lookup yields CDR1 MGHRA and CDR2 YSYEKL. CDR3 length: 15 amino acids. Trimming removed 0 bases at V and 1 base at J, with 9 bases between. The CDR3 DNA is TGCGCCAGCAGCCAAGAGGGACGCCTCCAAGAGACCCAGTACTTC. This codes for CASSQEGRLQETQYF.

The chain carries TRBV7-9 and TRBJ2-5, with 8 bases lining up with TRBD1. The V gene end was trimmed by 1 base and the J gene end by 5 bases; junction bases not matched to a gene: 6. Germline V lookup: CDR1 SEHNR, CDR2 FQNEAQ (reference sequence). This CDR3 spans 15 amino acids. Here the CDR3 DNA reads TGTGCCAGCAGCTTAGTCGTCAGGGGGCACGAGACCCAGTACTTC. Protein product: CASSLVVRGHETQYF.

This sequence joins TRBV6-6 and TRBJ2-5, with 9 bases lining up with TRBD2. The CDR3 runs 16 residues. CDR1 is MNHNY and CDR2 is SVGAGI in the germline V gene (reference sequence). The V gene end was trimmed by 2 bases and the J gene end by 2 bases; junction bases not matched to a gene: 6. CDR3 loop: CASSYGGGGVQETQYF. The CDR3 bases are TGTGCCAGCAGTTACGGCGGCGGGGGGGTGCAAGAGACCCAGTACTTC.

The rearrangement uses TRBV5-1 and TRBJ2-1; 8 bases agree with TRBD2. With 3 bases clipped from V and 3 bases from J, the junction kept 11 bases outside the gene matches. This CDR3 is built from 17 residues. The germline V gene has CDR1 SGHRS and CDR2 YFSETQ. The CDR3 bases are TGCGCCAGCAGCTCGGGAAATGGGCTAGCGGGCTACAATGAGCAGTTCTTC. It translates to CASSSGNGLAGYNEQFF.

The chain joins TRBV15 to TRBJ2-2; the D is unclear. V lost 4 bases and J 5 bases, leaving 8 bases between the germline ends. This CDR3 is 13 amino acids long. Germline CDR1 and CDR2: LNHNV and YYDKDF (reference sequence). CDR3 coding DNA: TGTGCCACCAGCATTACCTCTACCGGGGAGCTGTTTTTT. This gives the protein CATSITSTGELFF.

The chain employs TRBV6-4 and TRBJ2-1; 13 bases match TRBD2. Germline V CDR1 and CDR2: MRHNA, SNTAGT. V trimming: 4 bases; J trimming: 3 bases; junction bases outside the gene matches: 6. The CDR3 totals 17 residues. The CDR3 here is CASSVGTSGEIYNEQFF. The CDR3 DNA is TGTGCCAGCAGTGTAGGGACTAGCGGGGAGATCTACAATGAGCAGTTCTTC.

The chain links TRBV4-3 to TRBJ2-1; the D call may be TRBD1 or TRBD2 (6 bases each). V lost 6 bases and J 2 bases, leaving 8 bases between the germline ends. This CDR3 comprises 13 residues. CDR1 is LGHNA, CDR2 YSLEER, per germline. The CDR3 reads CASSRGAYNEQFF. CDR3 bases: TGCGCCAGCAGTAGGGGGGCCTACAATGAGCAGTTCTTC.

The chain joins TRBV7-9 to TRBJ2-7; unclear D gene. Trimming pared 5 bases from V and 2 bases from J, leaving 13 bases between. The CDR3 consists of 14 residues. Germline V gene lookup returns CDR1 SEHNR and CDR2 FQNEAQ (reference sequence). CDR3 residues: CASSPKGRAYEQYF. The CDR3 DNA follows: TGTGCCAGCAGCCCTAAGGGCAGAGCCTACGAGCAGTACTTC. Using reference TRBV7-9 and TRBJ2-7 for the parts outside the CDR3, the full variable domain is DTGVSQNPRHKITKRGQNVTFRCDPISEHNRLYWYRQTLGQGPEFLTYFQNEAQLEKSRLLSDRFSAERPKGSFSTLEIQRTEQGDSAMYLCASSPKGRAYEQYFGPGTRLTVT.

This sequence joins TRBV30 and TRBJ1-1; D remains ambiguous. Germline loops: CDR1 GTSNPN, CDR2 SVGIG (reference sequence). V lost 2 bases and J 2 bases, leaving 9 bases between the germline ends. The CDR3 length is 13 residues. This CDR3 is CAWSFDINTEAFF. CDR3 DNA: TGTGCCTGGAGTTTCGACATAAACACTGAAGCTTTCTTT.

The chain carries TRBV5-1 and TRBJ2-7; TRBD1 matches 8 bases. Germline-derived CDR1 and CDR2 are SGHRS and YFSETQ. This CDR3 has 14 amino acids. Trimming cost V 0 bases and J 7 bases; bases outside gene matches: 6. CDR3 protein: CASSLGQGAEEQYF. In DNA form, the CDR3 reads TGCGCCAGCAGCTTGGGGCAGGGGGCGGAAGAGCAGTACTTC.

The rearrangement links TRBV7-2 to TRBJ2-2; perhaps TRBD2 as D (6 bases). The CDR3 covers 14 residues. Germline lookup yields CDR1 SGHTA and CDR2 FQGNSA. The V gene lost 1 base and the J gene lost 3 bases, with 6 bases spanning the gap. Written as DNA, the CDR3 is TGTGCCAGCAGCTTAGGCGGGGACACCGGGGAGCTGTTTTTT. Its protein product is CASSLGGDTGELFF.

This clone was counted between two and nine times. CDR3 in DNA: TGTGCCAGCAGTGTGGAGGGGGGGCGCACAGATACGCAGTATTTT. Translated: CASSVEGGRTDTQYF. The chain is built from TRBV6-5 and TRBJ2-3; the D gene is possibly TRBD2 (7 bases). This CDR3 comprises 15 residues. Germline CDR1 MNHEY, CDR2 SVGAGI. V was clipped by 5 bases and J by 1 base, with 13 bases between them.

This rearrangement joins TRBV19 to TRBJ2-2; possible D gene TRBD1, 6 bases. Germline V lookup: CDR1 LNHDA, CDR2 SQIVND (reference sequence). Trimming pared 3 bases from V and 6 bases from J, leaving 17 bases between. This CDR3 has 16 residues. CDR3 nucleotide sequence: TGTGCCAGTAGTATTGCGGGCAGGGGATCCGCCGGGGAGCTGTTTTTT. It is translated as CASSIAGRGSAGELFF.

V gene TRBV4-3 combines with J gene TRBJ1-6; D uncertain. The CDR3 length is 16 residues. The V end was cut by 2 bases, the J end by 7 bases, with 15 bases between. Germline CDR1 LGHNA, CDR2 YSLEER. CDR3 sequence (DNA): TGCGCCAGCAGCCAAATCTATGAGGGTGTCAATTCACCCCTCCACTTT. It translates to CASSQIYEGVNSPLHF.

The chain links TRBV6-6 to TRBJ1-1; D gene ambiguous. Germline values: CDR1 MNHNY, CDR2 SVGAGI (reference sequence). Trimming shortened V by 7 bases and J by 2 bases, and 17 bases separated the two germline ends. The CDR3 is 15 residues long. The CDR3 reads CASTNGGIFNTEAFF. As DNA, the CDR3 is TGTGCCAGCACCAACGGAGGAATTTTTAACACTGAAGCTTTCTTT.

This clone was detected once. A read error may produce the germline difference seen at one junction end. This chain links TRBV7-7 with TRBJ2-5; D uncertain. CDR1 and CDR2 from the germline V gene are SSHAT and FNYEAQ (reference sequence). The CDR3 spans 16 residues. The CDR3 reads CASSSLAGPSQETQYF. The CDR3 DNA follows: TGTGCTAGCAGCTCCCTGGCCGGGCCTTCCCAAGAGACCCAGTACTTC.

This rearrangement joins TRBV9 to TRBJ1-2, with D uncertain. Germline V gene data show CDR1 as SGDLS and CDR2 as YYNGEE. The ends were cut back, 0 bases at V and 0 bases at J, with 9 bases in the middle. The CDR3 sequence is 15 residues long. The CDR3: CASSVGADANYGYTF. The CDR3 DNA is TGTGCCAGCAGCGTAGGGGCGGACGCTAACTATGGCTACACCTTC.

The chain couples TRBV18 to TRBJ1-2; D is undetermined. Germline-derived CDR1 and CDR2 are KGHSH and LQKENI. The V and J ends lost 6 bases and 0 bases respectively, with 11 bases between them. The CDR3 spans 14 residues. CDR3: CASSPWAANYGYTF. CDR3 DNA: TGTGCCAGCTCCCCATGGGCTGCTAACTATGGCTACACCTTC. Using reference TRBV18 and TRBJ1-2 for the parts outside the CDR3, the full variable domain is NAGVMQNPRHLVRRRGQEARLRCSPMKGHSHVYWYRQLPEEGLKFMVYLQKENIIDESGMPKERFSAEFPKEGPSILRIQQVVRGDSAAYFCASSPWAANYGYTFGSGTRLTVV.

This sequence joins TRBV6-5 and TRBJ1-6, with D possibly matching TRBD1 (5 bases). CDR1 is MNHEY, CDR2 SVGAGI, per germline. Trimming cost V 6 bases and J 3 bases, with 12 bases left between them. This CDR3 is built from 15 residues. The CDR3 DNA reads TGTGCCAGCAGCCCTCAGGGAGTCTATAATTCACCCCTCCACTTT. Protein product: CASSPQGVYNSPLHF.

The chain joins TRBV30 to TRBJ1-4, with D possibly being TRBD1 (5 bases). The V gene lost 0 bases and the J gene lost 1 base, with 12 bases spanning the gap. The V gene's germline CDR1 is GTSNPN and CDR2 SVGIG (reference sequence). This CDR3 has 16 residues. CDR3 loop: CAWSVGQPLTNEKLFF. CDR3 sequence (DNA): TGTGCCTGGAGTGTGGGGCAACCACTAACTAATGAAAAACTGTTTTTT.

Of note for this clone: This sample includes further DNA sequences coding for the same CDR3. In nucleotides, the CDR3 is TGCGCCAGCAGCTTGGGTGAGGGGTCCTACGAGCAGTACTTC. Residues: CASSLGEGSYEQYF. V gene TRBV5-1 combines with J gene TRBJ2-7; D is perhaps TRBD1 or TRBD2 (5 bases each). V was pared by 0 bases and J by 1 base, with 8 bases between. There are 14 residues in the CDR3. CDR1 is SGHRS and CDR2 is YFSETQ in the germline V gene.